Listed here are 16 T cell receptor beta chains from one sample, sequenced in a study of blood T cell repertoires in COVID-19. TCRdb's table, derived via immunoSEQ multiplex PCR, lists solely in-frame clones and lacks some. The sample includes over 150,000 clones, 85% to 90% of them seen just once. The sample taken for sequencing was peripheral blood. These receptor sequences come from a man in his 70s with active or convalescent COVID-19.

The chain couples TRBV6-5 to TRBJ2-3, with D possibly matching TRBD1 (6 bases). The CDR3 has 14 residues. The V end was cut by 6 bases, the J end by 8 bases, with 18 bases between. Germline V gene sequence: CDR1 MNHEY, CDR2 SVGAGI. The CDR3 nucleotides read TGTGCCAGCAGGGTAAAAGCAGGGGTCACTACGCAGTATTTT. It encodes CASRVKAGVTTQYF.

V gene TRBV18 combines with J gene TRBJ1-1; maybe TRBD1 (5 bases). The CDR3 has 16 amino acids. Trimming shortened V by 0 bases and J by 0 bases, and 11 bases separated the two germline ends. Germline CDR1 reads KGHSH; CDR2 reads LQKENI. This chain's CDR3 is CASSPPEGRMNTEAFF. CDR3 nucleotide sequence: TGTGCCAGCTCACCACCTGAGGGGAGGATGAACACTGAAGCTTTCTTT. The whole variable domain, filled in from reference TRBV18 and TRBJ1-1, reads NAGVMQNPRHLVRRRGQEARLRCSPMKGHSHVYWYRQLPEEGLKFMVYLQKENIIDESGMPKERFSAEFPKEGPSILRIQQVVRGDSAAYFCASSPPEGRMNTEAFFGQGTRLTVV.

V gene TRBV20-1 combines with J gene TRBJ1-2, with unresolved D. The germline gives CDR1 DFQATT, CDR2 SNEGSKA (reference sequence). V was cut by 6 bases and J by 7 bases, with 9 bases left in between. CDR3 length: 10 amino acids. CDR3 region: CSAYSSGYTF. The CDR3 region has the DNA TGCAGTGCGTACAGTTCTGGCTACACCTTC.

The J gene is TRBJ1-4, the V gene TRBV5-1; D gene unclear. The CDR3 consists of 13 residues. CDR1 SGHRS and CDR2 YFSETQ come from the germline V gene. Trimming removed 3 bases from V and 5 bases from J, with 8 bases in between. DNA for the CDR3: TGCGCCAGCAGCTCCCCCCTCAATGAAAAACTGTTTTTT. This gives the protein CASSSPLNEKLFF.

J is TRBJ1-6 and V is TRBV5-1; D is unresolved. Germline V gene data show CDR1 as SGHRS and CDR2 as YFSETQ. The CDR3 consists of 16 residues. V lost 3 bases and J 2 bases, leaving 12 bases between the germline ends. For the CDR3, the DNA is TGCGCCAGCAGCTGGAGTGACGGGGCCTATAATTCACCCCTCCACTTT. Translated, it gives CASSWSDGAYNSPLHF.

The chain links TRBV7-3 to TRBJ2-1; D is possibly TRBD1 (6 bases). The CDR3 runs to 15 residues. The germline V and J ends were trimmed by 5 bases and 8 bases, with 19 bases remaining between them. The germline V gene has CDR1 SGHTA and CDR2 FQGTGA. The CDR3 bases are TGTGCCAGCAGCCCCCAAACAGGGACCCCCCATGAGCAGTTCTTC. Translating gives CASSPQTGTPHEQFF. Using reference TRBV7-3 and TRBJ2-1 for the parts outside the CDR3, the full variable domain is GAGVSQTPSNKVTEKGKYVELRCDPISGHTALYWYRQSLGQGPEFLIYFQGTGAADDSGLPNDRFFAVRPEGSVSTLKIQRTERGDSAVYLCASSPQTGTPHEQFFGPGTRLTVL.

The chain combines TRBV18 with TRBJ2-7, with TRBD1 identical over 7 bases. Losses at the gene ends were 2 bases for V and 0 bases for J; bases not matched to a gene: 7. The germline V gene has CDR1 KGHSH and CDR2 LQKENI. The CDR3 runs to 16 residues. The CDR3 sequence: CASSPSRDRVSYEQYF. The DNA for the CDR3 is TGTGCCAGCTCACCAAGCCGGGACAGAGTCTCCTACGAGCAGTACTTC.

This clone has a handful of counts. This chain links TRBV4-3 with TRBJ1-2; 7 bases map to TRBD1. Trimming at V came to 2 bases and at J to 7 bases, leaving 4 bases not matched to a gene. Germline V gene data show CDR1 as LGHNA and CDR2 as YSLEER. There are 13 residues in the CDR3. CDR3 nucleotide sequence: TGCGCCAGCAGCCAAACAGGGGCGGGTGGCTACACCTTC. Translating gives CASSQTGAGGYTF.

The chain employs TRBV24-1 and TRBJ1-2, with D perhaps TRBD1 (6 bases). V lost 4 bases, J lost 5 bases, and 13 bases lay in between. CDR3 size: 14 residues. Per germline, CDR1 KGHDR and CDR2 SFDVKD. The CDR3 DNA reads as TGTGCCACCAGTGACCGATTGACAGGATATGGCTACACCTTC. Translation: CATSDRLTGYGYTF.

This rearrangement joins TRBV6-2 or TRBV6-3 to TRBJ1-1; a weak D match, TRBD1 (6 bases). Germline lookup yields CDR1 MNHEY and CDR2 SVGEGT. The CDR3 has 14 residues. Trimming removed 2 bases from V and 2 bases from J, with 9 bases in between. CDR3 DNA sequence: TGTGCCAGCAGTTACCAAGGGGGTAACACTGAAGCTTTCTTT. Translating it yields CASSYQGGNTEAFF.

This clone was seen more than once but under ten times. CDR3 nucleotides: TGTGCCAGCCTCGGATGGCAGGGTCCTTACAATGAGCAGTTCTTC. Protein: CASLGWQGPYNEQFF. The chain carries TRBV18 and TRBJ2-1; a possible D gene is TRBD1 (5 bases). With 8 bases removed from V and 4 bases from J, the gap between germline ends came to 18 bases. CDR3 length: 15 residues. Germline values: CDR1 KGHSH, CDR2 LQKENI.

The V and J genes are TRBV20-1 and TRBJ2-2; tentatively, D is TRBD2 (5 bases). Per germline, CDR1 DFQATT and CDR2 SNEGSKA (reference sequence). The CDR3 contains 15 residues. V lost 3 bases and J 2 bases, leaving 13 bases between the germline ends. The chain's CDR3 is CSASLLSGNTGELFF. The CDR3, as DNA: TGCAGTGCTAGTTTATTATCGGGAAACACCGGGGAGCTGTTTTTT.

In DNA, the CDR3 is TGTGCCAGCAGCCCCACTCCCACAGTAGGAGGCTACACCTTC. This codes for CASSPTPTVGGYTF. The chain combines TRBV2 with TRBJ1-2; D unclear. This CDR3 contains 14 residues. With 6 bases removed from V and 8 bases from J, the gap between germline ends came to 19 bases. Germline lookup yields CDR1 SNHLY and CDR2 FYNNEI.

The rearrangement joins TRBV27 to TRBJ2-2; 11 bases map to TRBD1. Germline V lookup: CDR1 MNHEY, CDR2 SMNVEV (reference sequence). V lost 2 bases, J lost 5 bases, and 1 base stayed unmatched. The CDR3 totals 15 residues. The CDR3 DNA follows: TGTGCCAGCAGTTTAAGGGACAGGGGGACCGGGGAGCTGTTTTTT. Its protein product is CASSLRDRGTGELFF.

V gene TRBV12-3 or TRBV12-4 combines with J gene TRBJ1-1; D is possibly TRBD1 (6 bases). The CDR3 loop spans 12 amino acids. V was trimmed by 3 bases and J by 6 bases, leaving 8 bases between them. CDR3: CASSFGGPEAFF. For the CDR3, the DNA is TGTGCCAGCAGTTTTGGGGGCCCTGAAGCTTTCTTT.

V and J are TRBV5-1 and TRBJ1-6; D not certain. The germline V gene has CDR1 SGHRS and CDR2 YFSETQ. This CDR3 region has 14 residues. V lost 4 bases and J lost 7, with 12 bases in between. CDR3 loop: CASSPVGINSPLHF. The CDR3 DNA reads as TGCGCCAGCAGCCCTGTCGGGATCAATTCACCCCTCCACTTT.